This T cell receptor beta chain is drawn from a study of cytomegalovirus exposure and HLA in healthy donors. Whole-study results and caveats: A few chains tied to CMV proved CMV antigen-specific in vitro. Differences between HLA loci emerged in a later analysis of TCR association rates, with DRB1 most and HLA-C fewest. Some V segments, TRBV6-2 and TRBV6-3 among them, were indistinguishable and were therefore excluded.

The PCR had 60 Vbeta and 13 Jbeta primers. This table comes from immunoSEQ multiplex PCR, and its TCRdb copy is limited to in-frame clones, with some not included. The table lists approximately 220,000 clones, over 70% of them singletons. Comments on this clone: The antigen is not known.

This CDR3 comprises 16 residues. The germline V gene encodes CDR1 SGHTA and CDR2 FQGNSA. With 1 base removed from V and 0 bases from J, the gap between germline ends came to 10 bases. The rearrangement uses TRBV7-2 and TRBJ1-3, with D unresolved. This receptor was identified in a boy aged 2 to 9 in good health and CMV-seronegative. The sample was PBMCs. The CDR3 DNA reads TGTGCCAGCAGCTTAGTCCCAGAAAGCTCTGGAAACACCATATATTTT. It specifies CASSLVPESSGNTIYF.